One and the same sample provided the 3 T cell receptor beta chains below, sequenced in a study of multiple sclerosis patients with progressive multifocal leukoencephalopathy (dated by TCRdb to the late 2010s). What the time point label conveys for this sample: before natalizumab initiation. To prepare the library, the immunoSEQ multiplex PCR assay was applied. TCRdb provides this immuneACCESS table in a form limited to in-frame rearrangements. Some clones are lacking; in checked studies, under half of them reflect an unresolved V gene, and why the rest are absent is not known. A total of 25,000 to 35,000 clones appear in this sample, 85% to 90% of them only once. Clones ranked in the top ten supply approximately 1% of the sample. What was sequenced was PBMCs. Receptors were obtained from a human donor with multiple sclerosis.

The table lists this clone with a count of one. The CDR3 bases are TGTGCCAGCAGAACCGGGACAGCAGCCACAGATACGCAGTATTTT. It translates to CASRTGTAATDTQYF. This sequence joins TRBV9 and TRBJ2-3; 7 bases map to TRBD1. V dropped 5 bases and J dropped 2; count of bases not matched to a gene: 8. CDR1 and CDR2 from the germline V gene are SGDLS and YYNGEE. This CDR3 region has 15 residues.

As regards this clone: The junction departs from germline at one end; a sequencing error may be responsible. In the same sample, other DNA sequences code for this CDR3. The chain couples TRBV7-2 to TRBJ2-6, with D tentatively TRBD2 (6 bases). This CDR3 has 19 amino acids. Per the germline V gene, CDR1 is SGHTA and CDR2 is FQGNSA. CDR3 sequence reads: CASSLVGGNPHSGANVLTF. The CDR3 DNA reads TGTGCCAGCAGCTTAGTTGGCGGGAACCCTCACTCTGGGGCCAACGTCCTGACCTTC.

The chain uses TRBV12-2 and TRBJ2-1; the D call in the table, TRBD1, was not verified against the DNA. TRBV12-2 is shown as a pseudogene. This CDR3 has 13 amino acids. The CDR3 loop is CASRADRDGEQFF. The CDR3 nucleotides read TGTGCAAGTCGCGCGGACAGGGATGGTGAGCAGTTCTTC.